The rows below give T cell receptor beta chains drawn from one sample of a study of shared clonotypes between healthy human individuals. Sequencing was performed with immunoSEQ multiplex PCR; in TCRdb, only in-frame clones are kept and a portion is missing. This sample has 2 million to 2.5 million clones; 90% to 96% occur once, and the top ten carry roughly 0.13%. The specimen sequenced was naive CD4+ T cells sorted from blood. These receptors all stem from a man between 18 and 29 years old in good health. Each CDR3 is given with its conserved first and last residue. D genes are given only for firm matches. Clone size is shown for a subset of rows, as once, few, many or a class of expanded clone.

d_gene	v_gene	j_gene	abundance	CDR3nt	CDR3aa
-	TRBV6-1	TRBJ1-4	once	TGTGCCAGCAGCTTGGTTGGACCAAATGAAAAACTGTTTTTT	CASSLVGPNEKLFF
-	TRBV5-6	TRBJ2-7	-	TGTGCCGCCGAGCAGGGGTCCTACGAGCAGTACTTC	CAAEQGSYEQYF
-	TRBV28	TRBJ2-5	few	TGTGCCAGCAGTTCAGAAGAGACCCAGTACTTC	CASSSEETQYF
-	TRBV11-2	TRBJ2-4	-	TGTGCCAGCAGCTTAGTACGAGGAAGTGTAGCCAAAAACATTCAGTACTTC	CASSLVRGSVAKNIQYF
TRBD1	TRBV28	TRBJ1-3	-	TGTGCCAGCAGTCCCATTACCCGGGACAGGGAGGGAAACACCATATATTTT	CASSPITRDREGNTIYF
-	TRBV28	TRBJ2-7	-	TGTGCCAGCAGTTTTTCTACCGGGGCCTACGAGCAGTACTTC	CASSFSTGAYEQYF
TRBD1	TRBV5-1	TRBJ2-1	-	TGCGCCAGCAGCTTTAAGGGGGCGGATGAGCAGTTCTTC	CASSFKGADEQFF
TRBD1	TRBV5-1	TRBJ2-3	-	TGCGCCAGCAGTTCGACAGGGGGCAGAGATACGCAGTATTTT	CASSSTGGRDTQYF
-	TRBV2	TRBJ1-1	-	TGTGCCAGCAGTGAATTTATGGGACCCGGGGGAGCTTTCTTT	CASSEFMGPGGAFF
TRBD1	TRBV18	TRBJ1-6	once	TGTGCCAGCTCACCGCGGACAGGGAAAGCCATGGCACCCCTCCACTTT	CASSPRTGKAMAPLHF
-	TRBV27	TRBJ1-6	-	TGTGCCAGCAGTTTGTGGACAGCAGCTGGGAGCTCCTATAATTCACCCCTCCACTTT	CASSLWTAAGSSYNSPLHF
-	TRBV2	TRBJ2-3	-	TGTGCCAGCAGTGAAAACCAGCGGCCCACAGATACGCAGTATTTT	CASSENQRPTDTQYF
-	TRBV5-8	TRBJ1-2	-	TGTGCCAGCAGCTCGGGGTCCAAGAGTAACTATGGCTACACCTTC	CASSSGSKSNYGYTF
-	TRBV6-1	TRBJ2-7	-	TGTGCCAGCAGCCGGGGTCTAACCTACGAGCAGTACTTC	CASSRGLTYEQYF
-	TRBV5-4	TRBJ2-5	-	TGTGCCAGCAGCCCTGCCCAAGATCGGGCAACCCAAGAGACCCAGTACTTC	CASSPAQDRATQETQYF
TRBD1	TRBV7-2	TRBJ1-1	-	TGTGCCAGCTCCGGCAGGTGGGGACAGGGGGACACTGAAGCTTTCTTT	CASSGRWGQGDTEAFF
-	TRBV6-5	TRBJ2-7	-	TGTGCCAGCAGTTACCTGGGATCGCGCTCCTACGAGCAGTACTTC	CASSYLGSRSYEQYF
TRBD2	TRBV6-6	TRBJ2-1	-	TGTGCCAGCAGCTCCGGACTAGCGGCCTACTACAATGAGCAGTTCTTC	CASSSGLAAYYNEQFF
-	TRBV9	TRBJ2-1	-	TGTGCCAGCAGCGGTAGTAGGTGGGAGAGGCGCCGCGGGGACAATGAGCAGTTCTTC	CASSGSRWERRRGDNEQFF
-	TRBV2	TRBJ1-1	-	TGTGCCAGCAGTGAGGGGACCCTTGAAGCTTTCTTT	CASSEGTLEAFF
-	TRBV13	TRBJ1-1	-	TGTGCCAGCAGCTTCGCAGGGGTAACGGATGCTTTCTTT	CASSFAGVTDAFF
TRBD1	TRBV5-4	TRBJ2-5	-	TGTGCCAGCAATCTGGACAGGGGGCTTGAGACCCAGTACTTC	CASNLDRGLETQYF
-	TRBV5-4	TRBJ2-2	-	TGTGCCATAGCGGTGTACACCGGGGAGCTGTTTTTT	CAIAVYTGELFF
TRBD2	TRBV6-5	TRBJ2-6	-	TGTGCCAGCTCCCGGGGGGGATCCGGGGCCAACGTCCTGACTTTC	CASSRGGSGANVLTF
TRBD2	TRBV2	TRBJ2-2	-	TGTGCCAGCAGTGACCTAGCGGCTTCGAACACCGGGGAGCTGTTTTTT	CASSDLAASNTGELFF
-	TRBV5-1	TRBJ2-3	-	TGCGCCAGCAGCTCTGCCCCTACAGATACGCAGTATTTT	CASSSAPTDTQYF
-	TRBV5-4	TRBJ2-2	-	TGTGCCAGCAGCTTGGCCGGTGGAGGATTCCCCGGGGAGCTGTTTTTT	CASSLAGGGFPGELFF
-	TRBV28	TRBJ1-6	-	TGTGCCAGCAGCAGAAAGGGACACGAAAATTCACCCCTCCACTTT	CASSRKGHENSPLHF
-	TRBV5-4	TRBJ2-7	-	TGTGCCAGCAGCTTGTCGGGCGTCTACGAGCAGTACTTC	CASSLSGVYEQYF
-	TRBV7-9	TRBJ2-7	-	TGTGCCAGCAGCTCAAGGGGGGGCCCTCCCTACGAGCAGTACTTC	CASSSRGGPPYEQYF
TRBD2	TRBV28	TRBJ2-7	-	TGTGCCAGCAACATAGCGGGGATGCGATCGGAGCAGTACTTC	CASNIAGMRSEQYF
-	TRBV30	TRBJ2-6	-	TGTGCCTGGAGTGACCCCCAGGGGATGGTGGGGGCCAACGTCCTGACTTTC	CAWSDPQGMVGANVLTF
TRBD1	TRBV18	TRBJ1-1	-	TGTGCCAGCTCACGCAACAGGGGGCTCGACACTGAAGCTTTCTTT	CASSRNRGLDTEAFF
TRBD1	TRBV6-1	TRBJ1-2	few	TGTGCCAGCAGCGGACAGGCCACCTCTTATGGCTACACCTTC	CASSGQATSYGYTF
TRBD1	TRBV18	TRBJ2-6	-	TGTGCCAGCTCCCGAACCCCCCGGGACAGCTCTGGGGCCAACGTCCTGACTTTC	CASSRTPRDSSGANVLTF
TRBD2	TRBV5-4	TRBJ2-7	-	TGTGCCAGCAGCTTGGCGGGGGGTTTATACGAGCAGTACTTC	CASSLAGGLYEQYF
TRBD1	TRBV6-5	TRBJ1-6	-	TGTGCCAGCAGTTACTTAGGACAGGGCCGAAATTCACCCCTCCACTTT	CASSYLGQGRNSPLHF
TRBD1	TRBV7-8	TRBJ1-5	-	TGTGCCAGCAGCCGACAGGGTGGCAATCAGCCCCAGCATTTT	CASSRQGGNQPQHF
TRBD2	TRBV27	TRBJ2-1	-	TGTGCCAGCAGCCGCAGATCCGGGACTAGTGGGGGGAATGAGCAGTTCTTC	CASSRRSGTSGGNEQFF
-	TRBV10-1	TRBJ2-7	-	TGCGCCAGCAGTGAGAATACCTACGAGCAGTACTTC	CASSENTYEQYF
TRBD1	TRBV7-8	TRBJ1-1	-	TGTGCCAGCCCGAGGGGACAGGGCGGGTGGACTGAAGCTTTCTTT	CASPRGQGGWTEAFF
TRBD1	TRBV5-1	TRBJ1-5	once	TGCGCCAGCAGCCTCGCCCCGGGACAGGAGACAGCCCAGCATTTT	CASSLAPGQETAQHF
TRBD2	TRBV5-1	TRBJ2-3	-	TGCGCCACCAGTACTGGGACTAGCGGCACCACAGATACGCAGTATTTT	CATSTGTSGTTDTQYF
TRBD1	TRBV5-6	TRBJ1-2	-	TGTGCCAGCAGCCCGGGACAGGGGAGCTATGGCTACACCTTC	CASSPGQGSYGYTF
-	TRBV7-9	TRBJ2-3	-	TGTGCCAGCAGACTGGGCCCGATTAGCACAGATACGCAGTATTTT	CASRLGPISTDTQYF
-	TRBV5-1	TRBJ1-2	-	TGCGCCAGCAGCTTGGTGCAGGGCACCTATGGCTACACCTTC	CASSLVQGTYGYTF
-	TRBV5-1	TRBJ2-6	once	TGCGCCAGCAGCTTGAGGACAGACAGCTCTGGGGCCAACGTCCTGACTTTC	CASSLRTDSSGANVLTF
-	TRBV2	TRBJ2-5	-	TGTGCCAGCAGTGCAGGATGGACGCCCGAGACCCAGTACTTC	CASSAGWTPETQYF
TRBD1	TRBV5-6	TRBJ2-7	-	TGTGCCAGCAGCCTACCCCGGGACAGGGGAAACGAGCAGTACTTC	CASSLPRDRGNEQYF
-	TRBV6-5	TRBJ2-7	-	TGTGCCAGCAGTTCCCTAGGTTTCCCTGGGGAGCAGTACTTC	CASSSLGFPGEQYF
-	TRBV11-2	TRBJ2-2	few	TGTGCCAGCAGCGTATATGGAGGGCCCGGGGAGCTGTTTTTT	CASSVYGGPGELFF
-	TRBV5-4	TRBJ2-2	-	TGTGCCAGCAGCTTTGGGACAACCCGTACCGGGGAGCTGTTTTTT	CASSFGTTRTGELFF
-	TRBV7-2	TRBJ2-3	-	TGTGCCAGCAGCTTAGATCCGAGCGGGAGCACAGATACGCAGTATTTT	CASSLDPSGSTDTQYF
-	TRBV9	TRBJ2-2	-	TGTGCCAGCAGCGGGAGGGGATCGAACACCGGGGAGCTGTTTTTT	CASSGRGSNTGELFF
-	TRBV7-6	TRBJ2-3	-	TGTGCCAGCAGCTTACCGGCAGATACGCAGTATTTT	CASSLPADTQYF
-	TRBV27	TRBJ2-7	-	TGTGCCAGCAGTTCTAGGCAGTTCTACGAGCAGTACTTC	CASSSRQFYEQYF
TRBD1	TRBV6-1	TRBJ1-6	-	TGTGCCAGCAGTGTGGGACAGGGACGGTCACCCCTCCACTTT	CASSVGQGRSPLHF
-	TRBV11-2	TRBJ2-2	-	TGTGCCAGCAGCACCGGACAGATCGGGGAGCTGTTTTTT	CASSTGQIGELFF
TRBD2	TRBV18	TRBJ2-1	-	TGTGCCAGCTCACCACCTAGCGGGATAACCAATGAGCAGTTCTTC	CASSPPSGITNEQFF